This TCR beta chain was profiled in a study of shared clonotypes between healthy human individuals. Study as a whole: The cohort had two women and a few men, ages 18 to 49.

This CDR3 has 15 amino acids. The V end was cut by 0 bases, the J end by 4 bases, with 12 bases between. Germline V gene lookup returns CDR1 MGHRA and CDR2 YSYEKL. Every subset's genomic DNA went evenly onto several immunoSEQ plates. Unsorted PBMC replicate PCRs drew on roughly 290 ng DNA, representing tens of thousands of T cell genomes. The assay was immunoSEQ multiplex PCR, and TCRdb's table has in-frame clones only and misses some. The data hold about 490,000 clones, with 78% observed a single time. The sequence was collected from a woman aged 35 to 49 in good health. Some clones in this sample may be carry-over from other donors' samples. The chain carries TRBV4-1 and TRBJ1-2; no clear D gene. The sequencing sample was made of PBMCs. CDR3 residues: CASSQETVPLYGYTF. The CDR3 nucleotides read TGCGCCAGCAGCCAAGAAACAGTCCCTCTCTATGGCTACACCTTC.